One T cell receptor beta chain is described in this entry. As yet, its antigen is unknown. It was healthy bone marrow donors who served as donors. The data originate from a study of cytomegalovirus exposure and HLA in healthy donors. Findings and caveats of the study: TCR beta sequences numbering 15,000 to 20,000 were associated with HLA alleles at 0.05 false discovery rate in a later analysis.

Germline loops: CDR1 MNHNY, CDR2 SVGAGI (reference sequence). With V trimmed by 3 bases and J by 8 bases, 9 bases remained unmatched. The CDR3 contains 16 residues. PCR amplification relied on 60 Vbeta primers (plus 13 Jbeta primers). Profiling relied on immunoSEQ multiplex PCR, and the TCRdb table lists in-frame clones only, not all of them. The sample records tens of thousands of clones, around 80% being singletons. The chain recombines TRBV6-6 with TRBJ2-2; the match to TRBD2 covers 10 bases. Input material: PBMCs. This sequence originates from a man aged 45-65 years in good health and CMV-seronegative. The CDR3 loop reads CASSYQSGGASGELFF. CDR3 in DNA: TGTGCCAGCAGTTATCAAAGCGGGGGGGCGTCTGGGGAGCTGTTTTTT.